This T cell receptor beta chain emerged from a study of CD8 T cells in ankylosing spondylitis. Study outcomes and limitations: Significantly higher representation of disease-linked clones was reported for matched ankylosing spondylitis synovial fluid. Typical of ankylosing spondylitis blood, it appeared, was a TCR beta motif of several highly homologous variants.

The J segment lost 8 bases and the V segment lost 2 bases, leaving 8 bases of the junction unmatched. Per germline, CDR1 SGHAT and CDR2 FQNNGV. The CDR3 extends over 15 amino acids. In TCRdb, the 5' RACE reads were re-called with MiXCR into one record per CDR3 protein. Here the sample spans about 700,000 distinct CDR3 sequences, 15% to 20% being singletons. Only a few counts were recorded for this clonotype. The antigen is unknown. V is TRBV11-2 and J is TRBJ2-4; 8 positions match TRBD1. The receptor was derived from a male donor with ankylosing spondylitis. Sequences were obtained from blood, either unsorted or a sorted T cell fraction (not recorded which). Written as DNA, the CDR3 is TGTGCCAGCAGCTTAACGGGAGACAGGGGTGACATTCAGTACTTC. Translated, it gives CASSLTGDRGDIQYF. The full variable domain, in which reference TRBV11-2 and TRBJ2-4 provide the parts outside the CDR3, is EAGVAQSPRYKIIEKRQSVAFWCNPISGHATLYWYQQILGQGPKLLIQFQNNGVVDDSQLPKDRFSAERLKGVDSTLKIQPAKLEDSAVYLCASSLTGDRGDIQYFGAGTRLSVL.